A single sample is the source of the 16 T cell receptor beta chains below, sequenced in a study of CD8+CD57+ T cells in acquired aplastic anemia. The template for TCR beta VDJ and CDR3 sequence profiling was genomic DNA. MiXCR was run by TCRdb on the reads, yielding one entry per CDR3 protein. The data contain under 200,000 distinct CDR3 sequences, 55% to 70% of them singletons. The material sequenced was sorted CD4+, CD8+, or CD8+CD57+ T cells (not recorded which) from PBMCs. The source is a human donor with severe aplastic anemia or a healthy control (not recorded which).

This clonotype turned up a few times. J is TRBJ2-5 and V is TRBV6-1; D not certain. This CDR3 contains 12 residues. CDR1 MNHNS and CDR2 SASEGT come from the germline V gene. Trimming took off 5 bases at V and 9 bases at J, with 13 bases between the two ends. In nucleotides, the CDR3 is TGTGCCAGCAGTTACCCCCCCTATGCCCAGTACTTC. This gives the protein CASSYPPYAQYF.

This clonotype has more than one count but fewer than ten. The rearrangement joins TRBV20-1 to TRBJ2-2; tentative D call: TRBD2 (5 bases). CDR1 DFQATT and CDR2 SNEGSKA come from the germline V gene (reference sequence). The germline V and J ends were trimmed by 0 bases and 0 bases, with 5 bases remaining between them. The CDR3 extends over 14 amino acids. CDR3 bases: TGCAGTGCTAGAGACGGGGCGAACACCGGGGAGCTGTTTTTT. Translation gives CSARDGANTGELFF.

Within the sample, this clonotype is medium-sized. The chain recombines TRBV4-3 with TRBJ1-6, with D possibly being TRBD1 (6 bases). The germline V gene has CDR1 LGHNA and CDR2 YSLEER. The CDR3 consists of 14 residues. Trimming removed 1 base from V and 9 bases from J, with 10 bases in between. The DNA of the CDR3 is TGCGCCAGCAGCCAAGCAGGGGAGGGTTCACCCCTCCACTTT. This encodes CASSQAGEGSPLHF.

In regard to this clonotype: One end of the junction does not line up with germline, which may come from a read error. The chain is built from TRBV5-6 and TRBJ2-3; D may be TRBD1 or TRBD2 (5 bases each). The CDR3 length is 16 residues. Germline CDR1 SGHDT, CDR2 YYEEEE. The CDR3 DNA reads as TGTGCCAGCAGCTTCTCAGGGACGTGGGGCACAGATACGCAGTACTTT. Translating gives CASSFSGTWGTDTQYF.

This clonotype was found many times. The V call is TRBV6-2 or TRBV6-3, the J call TRBJ1-5; 7 positions agree with TRBD1. V trimming: 2 bases; J trimming: 6 bases; junction bases outside the gene matches: 4. Germline lookup yields CDR1 MNHEY and CDR2 SVGEGT. The CDR3 spans 14 residues. The CDR3 bases are TGTGCCAGCAGTTACGAGGGGGCCCCTCAGCCCCAGCATTTT. Translated: CASSYEGAPQPQHF.

The chain couples TRBV2 to TRBJ1-2; D might be TRBD1 (6 bases). CDR1 SNHLY and CDR2 FYNNEI come from the germline V gene. This CDR3 is built from 16 residues. Trimming pared 2 bases from V and 8 bases from J, leaving 21 bases between. DNA of the CDR3: TGTGCCAGCAGTGAATCATTCATGATAACAGGGTACGGCTACACCTTC. This codes for CASSESFMITGYGYTF.

Remarks on this clonotype: The CDR3 does not end in the conserved phenylalanine or tryptophan, so this is likely a read error. The chain uses TRBV24-1 and TRBJ2-1; D might be TRBD1 (6 bases). Between the trimmed V and J ends, which lost 3 bases and 4 bases, there was a span of 15 bases. The CDR3 totals 16 residues. Germline V gene lookup returns CDR1 KGHDR and CDR2 SFDVKD. As DNA, the CDR3 is TGTGCCACCAGTGATCCAGGGGCCAGGGGATACAATGAGCAGTTCTCC. This gives the protein CATSDPGARGYNEQFS.

This chain connects TRBV9 to TRBJ2-5; no firm D call. Trimming shortened V by 4 bases and J by 1 base, and 14 bases separated the two germline ends. Per the germline V gene, CDR1 is SGDLS and CDR2 is YYNGEE. This CDR3 is built from 15 residues. The CDR3 here is CASSLEIGTQETQYF. The CDR3 bases are TGTGCCAGCAGCTTAGAAATTGGAACCCAAGAGACCCAGTACTTC.

The chain uses TRBV3-1 and TRBJ2-7; possibly TRBD1 for D (6 bases). Germline values: CDR1 LGHDT, CDR2 YNNKEL (reference sequence). The V gene lost 4 bases and the J gene lost 5 bases, with 15 bases spanning the gap. CDR3 length: 14 amino acids. The CDR3 DNA is TGTGCCAGCAGCCGGGGACACCCCGCCGACGAGCAGTACTTC. This gives the protein CASSRGHPADEQYF.

There are many counts of this clonotype. This chain links TRBV5-1 with TRBJ2-1; 7 bases match TRBD2. The germline CDR1 and CDR2 sequences are SGHRS and YFSETQ. The CDR3 contains 14 residues. V lost 3 bases to trimming and J lost 8 bases; unmatched junction nucleotides: 8. The CDR3 spells CASSWTRYRDEQFF. The CDR3 coding sequence is TGCGCCAGCAGCTGGACTAGGTATCGGGATGAGCAGTTCTTC.

As to this clonotype: The junction shows a germline mismatch at one end, possibly a read error. The chain is built from TRBV7-2 and TRBJ1-2; tentatively, D is TRBD1 (6 bases). CDR1 is SGHTA, CDR2 FQGNSA, per germline. This CDR3 has 14 residues. Here the CDR3 DNA reads TGCGCCAGCAGCCCCGAGGTACAGGGTGGCGGCTACACCTTC. The encoded protein is CASSPEVQGGGYTF.

The rearrangement uses TRBV12-3 or TRBV12-4 and TRBJ2-7; 12 positions agree with TRBD2. V shed 0 bases and J 0 bases; nucleotides not matched to a gene: 6. This CDR3 region has 18 residues. This CDR3 reads CASSLATGLAGSSYEQYF. The CDR3 region has the DNA TGTGCCAGCAGTTTAGCCACCGGACTAGCGGGAAGCTCCTACGAGCAGTACTTC.

This clonotype was seen only a few times. This chain connects TRBV30 to TRBJ2-7; TRBD2 agrees at 7 bases. The CDR3 has 14 residues. Germline V gene data show CDR1 as GTSNPN and CDR2 as SVGIG (reference sequence). The trim removed 2 bases at V and 5 bases at J, leaving 9 bases unmatched. The DNA of the CDR3 is TGTGCCTGGAGTATGGGGGGGGGGGTCGACGAGCAGTACTTC. Translation: CAWSMGGGVDEQYF.

This clonotype was seen only a few times. V is TRBV7-6 and J is TRBJ2-1; 8 positions agree with TRBD1. CDR3 length: 15 amino acids. CDR1 is SGHVS, CDR2 FNYEAQ, per germline. V lost 3 bases to trimming and J lost 6 bases; unmatched junction nucleotides: 7. Here the CDR3 DNA reads TGTGCCAGCAGCTTGCAGGGGGCGTCATTCAATGAGCAGTTCTTC. Translated, it gives CASSLQGASFNEQFF.

This rearrangement joins TRBV9 to TRBJ1-2, with 8 bases aligning to TRBD1. After removal of 3 bases from V and 5 bases from J, the junction contained 12 bases not matched to a gene. CDR1 is SGDLS and CDR2 is YYNGEE in the germline V gene. This CDR3 contains 16 residues. CDR3 protein: CASSARSDQGAYGYTF. CDR3 DNA sequence: TGTGCCAGCAGCGCCCGAAGTGATCAGGGGGCGTATGGCTACACCTTC. The full variable domain, with the rest looked up from reference TRBV9 and TRBJ1-2, is DSGVTQTPKHLITATGQRVTLRCSPRSGDLSVYWYQQSLDQGLQFLIQYYNGEERAKGNILERFSAQQFPDLHSELNLSSLELGDSALYFCASSARSDQGAYGYTFGSGTRLTVV.

The chain is built from TRBV5-1 and TRBJ2-3, with TRBD1 matching 10 bases. V shed 4 bases, J shed 6 bases, and the junction held 8 bases outside the gene matches. Germline V gene lookup returns CDR1 SGHRS and CDR2 YFSETQ. This CDR3 contains 15 residues. The CDR3 DNA follows: TGCGCCAGCAGCGTCACGGGACAGGGGATGGATACGCAGTATTTT. It yields the protein CASSVTGQGMDTQYF. The full variable domain, with the rest looked up from reference TRBV5-1 and TRBJ2-3, is KAGVTQTPRYLIKTRGQQVTLSCSPISGHRSVSWYQQTPGQGLQFLFEYFSETQRNKGNFPGRFSGRQFSNSRSEMNVSTLELGDSALYLCASSVTGQGMDTQYFGPGTRLTVL.